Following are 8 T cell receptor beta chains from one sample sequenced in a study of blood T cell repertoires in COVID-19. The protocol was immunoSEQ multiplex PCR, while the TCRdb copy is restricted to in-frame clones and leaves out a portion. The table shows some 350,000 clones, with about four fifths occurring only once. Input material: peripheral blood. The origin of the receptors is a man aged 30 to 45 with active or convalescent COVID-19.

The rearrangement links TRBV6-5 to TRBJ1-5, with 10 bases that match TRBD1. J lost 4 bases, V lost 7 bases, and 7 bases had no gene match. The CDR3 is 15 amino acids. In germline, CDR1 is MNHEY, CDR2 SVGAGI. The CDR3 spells CASTTRDRGNQPQHF. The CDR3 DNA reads TGTGCCAGCACCACCCGGGACAGGGGTAATCAGCCCCAGCATTTT.

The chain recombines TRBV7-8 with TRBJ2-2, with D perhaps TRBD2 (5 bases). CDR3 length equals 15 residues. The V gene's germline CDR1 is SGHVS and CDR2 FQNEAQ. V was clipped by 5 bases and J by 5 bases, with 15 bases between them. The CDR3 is CASSPARGRTGELFF. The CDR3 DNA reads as TGTGCCAGCAGCCCAGCCCGGGGTCGGACCGGGGAGCTGTTTTTT.

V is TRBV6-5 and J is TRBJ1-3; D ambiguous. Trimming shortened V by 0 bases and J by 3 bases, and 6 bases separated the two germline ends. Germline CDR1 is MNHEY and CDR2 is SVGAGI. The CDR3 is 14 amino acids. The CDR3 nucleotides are TGTGCCAGCAGTTACTCGACTGGTGGAAACACCATATATTTT. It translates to CASSYSTGGNTIYF.

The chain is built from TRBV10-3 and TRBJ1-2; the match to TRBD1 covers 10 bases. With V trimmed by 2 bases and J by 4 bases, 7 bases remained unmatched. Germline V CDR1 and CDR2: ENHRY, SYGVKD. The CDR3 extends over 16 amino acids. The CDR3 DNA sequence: TGTGCCATCAGTGAGAGGACGGACAGGGGGACCTATGGCTACACCTTC. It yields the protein CAISERTDRGTYGYTF.

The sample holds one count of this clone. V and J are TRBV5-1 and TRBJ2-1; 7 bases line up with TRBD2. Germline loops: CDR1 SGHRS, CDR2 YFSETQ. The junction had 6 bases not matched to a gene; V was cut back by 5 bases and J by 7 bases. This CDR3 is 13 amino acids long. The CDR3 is CASRTSRGNEQFF. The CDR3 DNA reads TGCGCCAGCAGGACATCGCGGGGGAATGAGCAGTTCTTC. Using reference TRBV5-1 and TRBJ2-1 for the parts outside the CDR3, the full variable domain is KAGVTQTPRYLIKTRGQQVTLSCSPISGHRSVSWYQQTPGQGLQFLFEYFSETQRNKGNFPGRFSGRQFSNSRSEMNVSTLELGDSALYLCASRTSRGNEQFFGPGTRLTVL.

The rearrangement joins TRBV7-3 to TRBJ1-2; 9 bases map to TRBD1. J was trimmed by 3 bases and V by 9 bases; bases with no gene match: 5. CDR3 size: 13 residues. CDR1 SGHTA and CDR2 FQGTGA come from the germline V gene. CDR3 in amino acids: CASGQGLDYGYTF. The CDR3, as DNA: TGTGCCAGTGGACAGGGGCTGGACTATGGCTACACCTTC. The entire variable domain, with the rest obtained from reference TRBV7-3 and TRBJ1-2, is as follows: GAGVSQTPSNKVTEKGKYVELRCDPISGHTALYWYRQSLGQGPEFLIYFQGTGAADDSGLPNDRFFAVRPEGSVSTLKIQRTERGDSAVYLCASGQGLDYGYTFGSGTRLTVV.

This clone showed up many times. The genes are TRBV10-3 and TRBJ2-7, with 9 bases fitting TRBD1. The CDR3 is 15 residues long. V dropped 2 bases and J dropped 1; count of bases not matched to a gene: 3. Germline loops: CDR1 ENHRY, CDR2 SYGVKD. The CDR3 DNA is TGTGCCATCAGTGAGCGGGACAGGGTATCCTACGAGCAGTACTTC. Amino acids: CAISERDRVSYEQYF.

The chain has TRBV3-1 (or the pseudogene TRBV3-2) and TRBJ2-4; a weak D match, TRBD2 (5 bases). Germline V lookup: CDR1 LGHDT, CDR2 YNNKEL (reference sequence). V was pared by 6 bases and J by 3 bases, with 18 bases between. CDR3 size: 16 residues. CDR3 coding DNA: TGTGCCAGCAGTCGGCGGGCGTCCTTGGGCAAAAACATTCAGTACTTC. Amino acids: CASSRRASLGKNIQYF.